The sequence of this TCR beta chain was determined in a study of blood T cell repertoires in COVID-19. From germline, CDR1 is MDHEN and CDR2 SYDVKM. The V gene end was trimmed by 6 bases and the J gene end by 3 bases; junction bases not matched to a gene: 6. This CDR3 is built from 14 residues. About this clone itself: Additional DNA sequences in this sample encode the identical CDR3.

In the study's own analysis: Reference gene primer amplification in the assay estimated nucleated cell counts. This table comes from immunoSEQ multiplex PCR, and its TCRdb copy is limited to in-frame clones, with some not included. The DNA gave D and trimming, while V, J and clone size come from that table. Of 170,000 or so clones in the sample, around 84% were seen once. Sample: peripheral blood. This TCR was recovered from a man in his sixties with COVID-19, enrolled during active disease. The rearrangement links TRBV28 to TRBJ1-1; 8 nucleotides match TRBD1. The CDR3 protein is CASSRRGRDTEAFF. DNA for the CDR3: TGTGCCAGCAGCCGCAGGGGGCGAGACACTGAAGCTTTCTTT.